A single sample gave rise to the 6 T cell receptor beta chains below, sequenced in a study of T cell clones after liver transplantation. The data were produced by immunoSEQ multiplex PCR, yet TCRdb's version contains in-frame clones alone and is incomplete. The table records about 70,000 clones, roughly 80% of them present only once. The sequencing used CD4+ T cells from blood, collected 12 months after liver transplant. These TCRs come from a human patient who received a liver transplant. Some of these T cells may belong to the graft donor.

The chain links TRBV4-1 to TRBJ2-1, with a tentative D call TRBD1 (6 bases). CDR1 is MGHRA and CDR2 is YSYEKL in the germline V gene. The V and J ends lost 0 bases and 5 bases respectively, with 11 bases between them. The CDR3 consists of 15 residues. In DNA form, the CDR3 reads TGCGCCAGCAGCCAAGAGATGGACAGACACAATGAGCAGTTCTTC. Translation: CASSQEMDRHNEQFF.

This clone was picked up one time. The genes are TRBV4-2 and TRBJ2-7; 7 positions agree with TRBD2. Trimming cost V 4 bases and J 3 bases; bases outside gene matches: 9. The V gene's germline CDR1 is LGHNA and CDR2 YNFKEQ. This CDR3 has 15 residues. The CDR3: CASSRSDGTNYEQYF. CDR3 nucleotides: TGTGCCAGCAGCCGTTCTGATGGGACTAACTACGAGCAGTACTTC.

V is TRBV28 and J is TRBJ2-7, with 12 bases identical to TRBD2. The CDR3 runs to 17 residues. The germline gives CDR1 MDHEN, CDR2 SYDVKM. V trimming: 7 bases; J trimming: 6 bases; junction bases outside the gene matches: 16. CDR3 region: CASNEDATSGREGEQYF. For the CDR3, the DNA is TGTGCCAGCAACGAAGATGCGACTAGCGGGAGAGAGGGCGAGCAGTACTTC.

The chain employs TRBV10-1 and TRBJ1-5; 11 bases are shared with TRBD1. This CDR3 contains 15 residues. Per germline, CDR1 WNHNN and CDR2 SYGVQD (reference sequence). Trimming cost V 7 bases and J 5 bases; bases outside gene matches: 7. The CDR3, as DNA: TGCGCCAGCACCCCGGGACAGGGGGTCGATCAGCCCCAGCATTTT. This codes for CASTPGQGVDQPQHF.

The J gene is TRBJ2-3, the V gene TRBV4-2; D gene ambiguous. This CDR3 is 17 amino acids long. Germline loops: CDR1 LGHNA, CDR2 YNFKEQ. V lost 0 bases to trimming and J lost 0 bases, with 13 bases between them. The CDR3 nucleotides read TGTGCCAGCAGCCAAGATAAAGGTACCACTAGCACAGATACGCAGTATTTT. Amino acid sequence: CASSQDKGTTSTDTQYF.

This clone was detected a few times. The DNA of the CDR3 is TGTGCCAACGTCCGGACAGGGACCCCGGTCAAGCAGCCCCAGCATTTT. As protein: CANVRTGTPVKQPQHF. The chain combines TRBV27 with TRBJ1-5; 8 positions match TRBD1. The CDR3 totals 16 residues. With 10 bases clipped from V and 7 bases from J, the junction kept 18 bases outside the gene matches. The germline CDR1 and CDR2 sequences are MNHEY and SMNVEV (reference sequence).